The 4 T cell receptor beta chains in this list originate from one sample, sequenced in a study of T cell responses to AZD1222 COVID-19 vaccine. The method was immunoSEQ multiplex PCR; TCRdb's version includes in-frame clones alone and lacks a portion of them. The sample lists some 170,000 clones; over 85% were seen once. The source was peripheral blood, collected on day 0 of AZD1222 vaccination. The receptors come from an adult in good health.

The chain recombines TRBV30 with TRBJ1-3, with no clear D. Trimming removed 3 bases from V and 8 bases from J, with 8 bases in between. Germline lookup yields CDR1 GTSNPN and CDR2 SVGIG (reference sequence). The CDR3 is 11 amino acids. The CDR3 sequence is CAWRRGDTIYF. As DNA, the CDR3 is TGTGCCTGGAGACGGGGAGACACCATATATTTT.

This chain links TRBV5-5 with TRBJ1-3; tentatively, D is TRBD1 (5 bases). This CDR3 contains 13 residues. V was shortened by 3 bases and J by 4 bases, with 8 bases between the two germline ends. Germline CDR1 and CDR2: SGHKS and YYEKEE (reference sequence). CDR3 sequence reads: CASSWGSGNTIYF. The CDR3 DNA is TGTGCCAGCAGCTGGGGGTCCGGAAACACCATATATTTT.

This clone was observed a single time. The chain uses TRBV15 and TRBJ1-2; D is possibly TRBD1 (5 bases). Germline V gene sequence: CDR1 LNHNV, CDR2 YYDKDF (reference sequence). The CDR3 has 15 residues. V was cut by 2 bases and J by 1 base, with 11 bases left in between. CDR3 coding DNA: TGTGCCACCAGCAGACGCCAGGGTAGTAACTATGGCTACACCTTC. Translating it yields CATSRRQGSNYGYTF.

The rearrangement uses TRBV29-1 and TRBJ2-7; D unresolved. The V gene lost 7 bases and the J gene lost 7 bases, with 11 bases spanning the gap. Germline assignment: CDR1 SQVTM and CDR2 ANQGSEA. CDR3 size: 10 residues. The CDR3, as DNA: TGCAGCGCTGATTTGAGGGAGCAGTACTTC. Encoded protein: CSADLREQYF.